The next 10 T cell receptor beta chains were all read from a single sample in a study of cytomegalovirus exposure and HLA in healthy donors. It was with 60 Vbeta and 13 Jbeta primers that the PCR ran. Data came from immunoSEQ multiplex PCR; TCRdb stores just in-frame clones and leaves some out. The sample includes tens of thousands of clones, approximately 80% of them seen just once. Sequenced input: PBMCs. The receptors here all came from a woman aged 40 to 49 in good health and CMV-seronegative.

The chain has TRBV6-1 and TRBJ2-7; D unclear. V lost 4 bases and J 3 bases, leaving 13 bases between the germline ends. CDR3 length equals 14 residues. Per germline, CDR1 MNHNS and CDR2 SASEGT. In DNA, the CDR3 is TGTGCCAGCAGTGTCGCAGGTCATCTCTACGAGCAGTACTTC. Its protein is CASSVAGHLYEQYF.

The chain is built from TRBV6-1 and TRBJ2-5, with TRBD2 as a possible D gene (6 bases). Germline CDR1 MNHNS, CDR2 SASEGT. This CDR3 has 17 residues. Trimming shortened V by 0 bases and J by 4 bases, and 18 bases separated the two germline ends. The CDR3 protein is CASSEAQNRGVGETQYF. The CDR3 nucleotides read TGTGCCAGCAGTGAAGCGCAGAACCGCGGGGTCGGAGAGACCCAGTACTTC.

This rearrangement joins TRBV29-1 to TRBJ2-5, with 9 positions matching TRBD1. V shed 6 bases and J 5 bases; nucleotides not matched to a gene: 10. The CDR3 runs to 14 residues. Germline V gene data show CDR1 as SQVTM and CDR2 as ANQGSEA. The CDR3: CSVHWTGVGETQYF. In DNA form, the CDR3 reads TGCAGCGTCCACTGGACAGGGGTGGGGGAGACCCAGTACTTC.

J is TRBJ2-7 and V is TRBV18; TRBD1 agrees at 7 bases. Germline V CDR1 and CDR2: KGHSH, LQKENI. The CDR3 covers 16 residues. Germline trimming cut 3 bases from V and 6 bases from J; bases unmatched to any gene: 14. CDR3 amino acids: CASSPSGMTGFFEQYF. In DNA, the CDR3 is TGTGCCAGCTCACCGTCTGGGATGACAGGGTTCTTCGAGCAGTACTTC. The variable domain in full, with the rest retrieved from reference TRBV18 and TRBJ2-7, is NAGVMQNPRHLVRRRGQEARLRCSPMKGHSHVYWYRQLPEEGLKFMVYLQKENIIDESGMPKERFSAEFPKEGPSILRIQQVVRGDSAAYFCASSPSGMTGFFEQYFGPGTRLTVT.

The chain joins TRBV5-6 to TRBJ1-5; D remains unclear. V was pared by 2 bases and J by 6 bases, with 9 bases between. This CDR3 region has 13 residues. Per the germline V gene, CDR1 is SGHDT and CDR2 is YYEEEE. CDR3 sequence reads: CASSFRERQPQHF. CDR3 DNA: TGTGCCAGCAGCTTTCGAGAGCGTCAGCCCCAGCATTTT.

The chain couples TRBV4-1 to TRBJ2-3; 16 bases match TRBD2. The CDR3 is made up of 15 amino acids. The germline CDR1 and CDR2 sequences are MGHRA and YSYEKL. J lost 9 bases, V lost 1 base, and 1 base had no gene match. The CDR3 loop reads CASSQVGLAGGTQYF. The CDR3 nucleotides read TGCGCCAGCAGCCAAGTGGGACTAGCGGGAGGGACGCAGTATTTT.

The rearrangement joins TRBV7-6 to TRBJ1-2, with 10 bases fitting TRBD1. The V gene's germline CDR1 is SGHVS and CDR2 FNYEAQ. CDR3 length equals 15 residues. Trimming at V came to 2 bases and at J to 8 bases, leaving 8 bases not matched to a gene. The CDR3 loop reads CASSLLTGGAKGYTF. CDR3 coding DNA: TGTGCCAGCAGCTTATTGACAGGGGGCGCGAAGGGCTACACCTTC.

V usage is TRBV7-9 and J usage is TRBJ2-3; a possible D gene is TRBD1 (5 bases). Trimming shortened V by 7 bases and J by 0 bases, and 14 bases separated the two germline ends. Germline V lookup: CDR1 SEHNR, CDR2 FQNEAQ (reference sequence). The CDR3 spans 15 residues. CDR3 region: CASTSQGASTDTQYF. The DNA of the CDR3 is TGTGCCAGCACATCCCAGGGTGCTAGCACAGATACGCAGTATTTT.

Here the CDR3 DNA reads TGTGCCATCTCCCCTGGCGGGAGGGAAACAGATACGCAGTATTTT. Its protein product is CAISPGGRETDTQYF. The chain combines TRBV10-3 with TRBJ2-3, with TRBD2 matching over 9 bases. This CDR3 has 15 amino acids. The germline V gene has CDR1 ENHRY and CDR2 SYGVKD. V trimming: 8 bases; J trimming: 3 bases; junction bases outside the gene matches: 9.

CDR3: CASSRDRAYEQYF. For the CDR3, the DNA is TGTGCCAGCAGCCGGGACAGGGCCTACGAGCAGTACTTC. The V call is TRBV6-6, the J call TRBJ2-7, with TRBD1 identical over 9 bases. V lost 6 bases and J lost 2; bases outside the gene matches: 2. Germline lookup yields CDR1 MNHNY and CDR2 SVGAGI (reference sequence). The CDR3 runs 13 residues.